This T cell receptor beta chain was found in a study of CD8 T cells in Susac syndrome. Study-level findings and limits: An acknowledgment was made by the study that its TCR sequencing and HLA analysis involved relatively few individuals.

Per germline, CDR1 SGHTA and CDR2 FQGNSA. The junction had 18 bases not matched to a gene; V was cut back by 4 bases and J by 6 bases. The CDR3 runs 18 residues. Reverse transcription used roughly 0.45 to 1 ug RNA and random hexamers. The amplification used immunoSEQ multiplex PCR on TCR beta CDR3; it spanned 54 Vbeta and 13 Jbeta. TCRdb fed the immunoSEQ multiplex PCR reads into MiXCR, producing one record per CDR3 protein. The table includes some 90,000 distinct CDR3 sequences, about 93% detected once. Notes on this clonotype: Its antigen is undetermined.

The sample taken for sequencing was CD8+ T cells from PBMCs. The V call is TRBV7-2, the J call TRBJ1-2; 9 bases align to TRBD1. This clonotype was obtained from a human donor in good health. CDR3 DNA sequence: TGTGCCAGCAGCTCTAAACCCGACAGGGGGTCCCCTTTACATGGCTACACCTTC. Its translation is CASSSKPDRGSPLHGYTF.